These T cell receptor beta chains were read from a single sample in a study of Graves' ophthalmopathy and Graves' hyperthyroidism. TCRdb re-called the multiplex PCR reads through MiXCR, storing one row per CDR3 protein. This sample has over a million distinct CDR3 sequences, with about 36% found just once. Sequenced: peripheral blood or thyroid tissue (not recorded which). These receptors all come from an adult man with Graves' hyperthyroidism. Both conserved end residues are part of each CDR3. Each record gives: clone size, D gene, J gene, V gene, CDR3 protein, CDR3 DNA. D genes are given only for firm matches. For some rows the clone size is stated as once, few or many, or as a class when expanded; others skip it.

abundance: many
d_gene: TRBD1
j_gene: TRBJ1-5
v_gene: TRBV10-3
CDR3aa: CAIRSGGAEPQHF
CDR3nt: TGTGCCATCAGGTCAGGGGGCGCAGAGCCCCAGCATTTT

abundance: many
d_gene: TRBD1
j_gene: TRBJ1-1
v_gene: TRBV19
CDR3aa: CASRLRGVTEAFF
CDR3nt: TGTGCCAGTAGGCTCAGGGGGGTAACTGAAGCTTTCTTT

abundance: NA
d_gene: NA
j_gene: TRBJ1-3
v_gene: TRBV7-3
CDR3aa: CASSRGFAIGVESEAGNTIYF
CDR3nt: TGCGCCAGCAGCCGCGGGTTTGCCATCGGGGTTGAATCAGAGGCTGGAAACACCATATATTTT

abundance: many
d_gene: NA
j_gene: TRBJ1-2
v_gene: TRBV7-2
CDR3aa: CASSLGNGNGYTF
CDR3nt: TGTGCCAGCAGCTTAGGAAATGGGAATGGCTACACCTTC

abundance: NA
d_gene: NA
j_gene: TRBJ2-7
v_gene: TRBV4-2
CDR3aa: CASSQGEVKYEQYF
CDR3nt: TGTGCCAGCAGCCAAGGGGAGGTTAAGTACGAGCAGTACTTC

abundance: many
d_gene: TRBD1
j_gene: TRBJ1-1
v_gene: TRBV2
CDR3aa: CASKRGGAGEAFF
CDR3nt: TGTGCCAGCAAGCGAGGGGGCGCCGGTGAAGCTTTCTTT

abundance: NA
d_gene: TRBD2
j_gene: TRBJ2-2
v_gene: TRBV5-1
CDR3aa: CASSFFPGGTGELFF
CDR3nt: TGCGCCAGCAGCTTTTTTCCCGGGGGGACCGGGGAGCTGTTTTTT

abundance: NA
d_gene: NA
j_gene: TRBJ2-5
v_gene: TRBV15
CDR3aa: CATSRDPGAQETQYF
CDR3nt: TGTGCCACCAGCAGAGATCCGGGGGCTCAAGAGACCCAGTACTTC

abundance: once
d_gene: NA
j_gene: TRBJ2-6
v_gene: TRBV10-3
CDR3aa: CASSQSRFGANVLTF
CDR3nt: TGTGCCAGCAGCCAGTCCAGGTTTGGGGCCAACGTCCTGACTTTC

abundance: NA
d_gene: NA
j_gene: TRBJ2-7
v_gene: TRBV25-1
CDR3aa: CASSGPKGKDEQYF
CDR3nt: TGTGCCAGCAGTGGCCCTAAGGGTAAAGACGAGCAGTACTTC

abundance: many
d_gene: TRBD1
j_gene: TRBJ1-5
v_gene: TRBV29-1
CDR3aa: CSVGTGHSNQPQHF
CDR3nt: TGCAGCGTTGGGACAGGGCATAGCAATCAGCCCCAGCATTTT

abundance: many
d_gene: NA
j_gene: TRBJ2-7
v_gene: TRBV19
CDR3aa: CASSQGAYEQYF
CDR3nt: TGTGCCAGCAGCCAGGGAGCCTACGAGCAGTACTTC

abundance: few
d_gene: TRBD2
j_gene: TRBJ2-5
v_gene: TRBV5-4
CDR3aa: CASWEGSSETQYF
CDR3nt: TGTGCCAGCTGGGAGGGTAGCTCAGAGACCCAGTACTTC

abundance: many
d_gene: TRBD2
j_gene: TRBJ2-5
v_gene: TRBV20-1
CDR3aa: CSAPGGREETQYF
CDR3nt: TGCAGTGCACCTGGGGGGAGGGAAGAGACCCAGTACTTC

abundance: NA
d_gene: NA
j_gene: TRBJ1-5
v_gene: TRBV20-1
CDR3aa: CSARDLAGGEWETQHF
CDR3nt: TGCAGTGCTAGAGATCTAGCGGGAGGAGAGTGGGAGACCCAGCATTTT

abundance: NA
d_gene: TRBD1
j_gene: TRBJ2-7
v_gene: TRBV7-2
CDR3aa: CASSLDVGRGQPYEQYF
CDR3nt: TGTGCCAGCAGCTTAGACGTAGGAAGGGGGCAGCCCTACGAGCAGTACTTC

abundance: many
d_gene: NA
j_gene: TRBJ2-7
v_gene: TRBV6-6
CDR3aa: CASSYSGTATYEQYF
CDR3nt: TGTGCCAGCAGTTACTCGGGGACGGCTACCTACGAGCAGTACTTC

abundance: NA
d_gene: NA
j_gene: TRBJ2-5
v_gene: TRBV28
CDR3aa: CASSAPYHKGTQYF
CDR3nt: TGTGCCAGCAGTGCCCCCTACCATAAGGGGACCCAGTACTTC

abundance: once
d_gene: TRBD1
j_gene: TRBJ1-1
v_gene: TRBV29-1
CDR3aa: CSVAGTGRANTEAFF
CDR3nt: TGCAGCGTTGCGGGGACAGGGAGGGCGAACACTGAAGCTTTCTTT

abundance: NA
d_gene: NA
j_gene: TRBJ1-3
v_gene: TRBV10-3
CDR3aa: CAISESHWHSGNTIYF
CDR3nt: TGTGCCATCAGTGAGTCGCACTGGCATTCTGGAAACACCATATATTTT

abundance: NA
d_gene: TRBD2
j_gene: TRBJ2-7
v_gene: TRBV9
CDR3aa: CASSATSGTYEQYF
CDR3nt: TGTGCCAGCAGCGCGACTAGCGGGACCTACGAGCAGTACTTC

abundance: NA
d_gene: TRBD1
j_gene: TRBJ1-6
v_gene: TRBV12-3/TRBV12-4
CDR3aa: CASRDRASPLHF
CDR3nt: TGTGCCAGCCGGGACAGGGCTTCACCCCTCCACTTT

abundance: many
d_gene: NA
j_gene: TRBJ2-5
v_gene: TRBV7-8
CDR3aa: CASSRGRAFQETQYF
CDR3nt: TGTGCCAGCAGCCGTGGAAGGGCGTTTCAAGAGACCCAGTACTTC

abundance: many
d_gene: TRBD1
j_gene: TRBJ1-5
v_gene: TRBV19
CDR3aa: CASRIGTGGVDIHQPQHF
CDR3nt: TGTGCCAGTAGGATCGGGACAGGGGGAGTGGATATTCATCAGCCCCAGCATTTT

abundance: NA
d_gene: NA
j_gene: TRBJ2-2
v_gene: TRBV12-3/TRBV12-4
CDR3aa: CASSFGPDGGELFF
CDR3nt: TGTGCCAGCAGTTTCGGACCAGACGGCGGGGAGCTGTTTTTT

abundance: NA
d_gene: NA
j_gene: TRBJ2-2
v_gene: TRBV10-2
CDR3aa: CASSFGQGGPGELFF
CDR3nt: TGCGCCAGCAGTTTTGGACAGGGAGGGCCCGGGGAGCTGTTTTTT

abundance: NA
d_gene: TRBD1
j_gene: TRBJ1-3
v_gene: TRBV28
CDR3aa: CASSLGQYSGNTIYF
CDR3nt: TGTGCCAGCAGTTTGGGACAGTACTCTGGAAACACCATATATTTT

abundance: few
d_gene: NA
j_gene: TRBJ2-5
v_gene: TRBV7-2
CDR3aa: CASSLQGSETQYF
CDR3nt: TGTGCCAGCAGCTTACAGGGTTCAGAGACCCAGTACTTC

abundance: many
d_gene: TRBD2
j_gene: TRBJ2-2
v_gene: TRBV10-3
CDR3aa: CAISELQGGAGELFF
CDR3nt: TGTGCCATCAGTGAGCTCCAGGGAGGGGCCGGGGAGCTGTTTTTT

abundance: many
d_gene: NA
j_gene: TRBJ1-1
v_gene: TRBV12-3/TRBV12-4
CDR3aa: CASSSGAGTEAFF
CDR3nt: TGTGCCAGCAGTTCAGGGGCAGGCACTGAAGCTTTCTTT

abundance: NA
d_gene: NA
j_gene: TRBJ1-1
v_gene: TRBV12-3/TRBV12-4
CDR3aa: CASRVGQLNTEAFF
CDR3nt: TGTGCCAGCAGAGTTGGACAGTTGAACACTGAAGCTTTCTTT

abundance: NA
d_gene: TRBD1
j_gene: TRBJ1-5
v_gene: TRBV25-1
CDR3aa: CASLGTGGFQPQHF
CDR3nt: TGTGCCAGCTTGGGGACAGGGGGCTTTCAGCCCCAGCATTTT

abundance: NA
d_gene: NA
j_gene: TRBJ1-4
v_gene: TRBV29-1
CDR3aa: CSRVGDEKLFF
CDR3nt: TGCAGCAGGGTCGGTGATGAAAAACTGTTTTTT

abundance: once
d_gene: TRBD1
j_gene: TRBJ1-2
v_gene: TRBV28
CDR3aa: CASRVLGTGILHYGYTF
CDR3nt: TGTGCCAGCAGAGTTCTCGGGACAGGGATTCTCCACTATGGCTACACCTTC

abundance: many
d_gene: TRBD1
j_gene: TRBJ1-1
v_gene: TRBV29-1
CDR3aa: CSVVTGGLTEAFF
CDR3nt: TGCAGCGTTGTAACAGGGGGTCTCACTGAAGCTTTCTTT

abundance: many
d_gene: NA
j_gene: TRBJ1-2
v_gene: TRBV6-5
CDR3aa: CASSSLGRLVGYTF
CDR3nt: TGTGCCAGCAGCAGCCTGGGACGACTGGTTGGCTACACCTTC

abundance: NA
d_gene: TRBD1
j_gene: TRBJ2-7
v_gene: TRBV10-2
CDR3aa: CASSADDRVGGEQYF
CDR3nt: TGCGCCAGCAGTGCCGATGACAGGGTGGGCGGCGAGCAGTACTTC

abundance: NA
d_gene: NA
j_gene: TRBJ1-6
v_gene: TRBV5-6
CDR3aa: CASSLGGRDVF
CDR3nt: TGTGCCAGCAGCTTGGGGGGTCGAGACGTCTTT

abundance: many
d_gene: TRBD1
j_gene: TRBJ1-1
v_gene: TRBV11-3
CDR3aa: CASSPDRDEAFF
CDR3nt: TGTGCCAGCAGCCCCGACAGGGACGAAGCTTTCTTT

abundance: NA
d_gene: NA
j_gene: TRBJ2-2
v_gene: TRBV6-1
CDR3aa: CATEASEGGRAGELFF
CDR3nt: TGTGCCACGGAAGCTTCGGAGGGGGGGCGAGCCGGGGAGCTGTTTTTT

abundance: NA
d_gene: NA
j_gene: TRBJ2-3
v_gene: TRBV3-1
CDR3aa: CASSQISTDTQYF
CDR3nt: TGTGCCAGCAGCCAGATTAGCACAGATACGCAGTATTTT

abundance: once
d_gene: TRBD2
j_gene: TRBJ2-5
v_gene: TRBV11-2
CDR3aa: CASSLRGLAVQETQYF
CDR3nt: TGTGCCAGCAGCTTAAGGGGACTAGCAGTTCAAGAGACCCAGTACTTC

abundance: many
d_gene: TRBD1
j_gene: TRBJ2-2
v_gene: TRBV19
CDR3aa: CASSHRGHTGELFF
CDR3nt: TGTGCCAGTAGTCACAGGGGTCACACCGGGGAGCTGTTTTTT

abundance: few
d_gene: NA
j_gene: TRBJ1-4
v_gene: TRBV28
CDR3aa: CASSRGTYNEKLFF
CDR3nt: TGTGCCAGCAGCCGCGGGACTTATAATGAAAAACTGTTTTTT

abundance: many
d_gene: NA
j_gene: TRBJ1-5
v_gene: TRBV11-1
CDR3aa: CASSLEGGVSQPQHF
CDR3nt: TGTGCCAGCAGCTTAGAGGGTGGGGTGAGTCAGCCCCAGCATTTT

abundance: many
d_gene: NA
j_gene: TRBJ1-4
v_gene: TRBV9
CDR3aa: CASSGGSTNEKLFF
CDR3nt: TGTGCCAGCAGCGGAGGATCTACTAATGAAAAACTGTTTTTT

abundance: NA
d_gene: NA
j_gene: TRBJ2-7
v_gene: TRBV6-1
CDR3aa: CASSYSVRGYGQYF
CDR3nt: TGTGCCAGCAGTTATTCAGTCCGCGGCTACGGGCAGTACTTC